This T cell receptor (beta chain) was retrieved from a study of blood T cells in healthy people across ages (dated by TCRdb to between 2014 and 2016). Regarding the study in general: In model experiments, template switching captured roughly one uniquely barcoded TCR beta cDNA molecule for every two T cells. Age-related changes in TCR beta repertoire diversity were measured in the study by deep sequencing normalized with unique cDNA molecular identifiers. The donors were split into four age groups: young (average 16 years), middle-aged (39), aged (approximately 60) and long-lived (over 75). To avoid experimental bias, donors of different ages were distributed randomly across sequencing lanes. Using the same blood draw, the study looked at two additional independent replicas of 1 million unique cDNA reads for two donors, one aged 18 to 30 and the other aged 80 or older. Broader findings and caveats from the paper: Because profiling used bulk unsorted PBMCs, naive and antigen-experienced compartments could not be compared conclusively. Donor CMV infection status was unknown, potentially confounding age-related changes in expanded clonotypes. Estimates of total diversity from one million sequenced T cells were regarded as lower bounds and underestimates. Observed TCR beta diversity correlated strongly with the percentage of naive T cells measured by flow cytometry. Compared with the aged group, more naive CD4+ T cells, fewer expanded clones and increased TCR diversity were shown by the long-lived group, suggesting age selection. Observed TCR beta diversity per million T cells fell roughly linearly with age, and a significant reduction was already apparent by age approximately 41.

Libraries were built with 5' RACE. Sequenced on an Illumina HiSeq 2500. The second PCR ran for roughly 7 to 11 cycles and used a J-beta primer mix along with a sample-barcoded 5' primer. Each TCR beta cDNA molecule received a unique molecular identifier from a template-switch 5' adaptor carrying 12 random nucleotides. Each sample yielded at least 3 million CDR3-containing paired-end reads. First-strand cDNA was synthesized from all RNA with the Mint cDNA synthesis kit, primed by a TRBC-specific oligonucleotide. Following uracil-DNA glycosylase treatment, all cDNA underwent a first 18-cycle PCR with the universal primers M1SS and BC2_uni_R. The published analysis was carried out like this. For normalization, 1 million high-quality reads were randomly selected from each sample, with every read carrying a distinct molecular identifier. Instead of being binned into consensus sequences, reads with shared molecular identifiers were discarded. MiTCR, run with a Q25 quality threshold and the strictest error-elimination algorithm, handled CDR3 identification, clonotype clustering and error correction. Lower-bound total TCR beta diversity was estimated with a nonparametric unseen species model using Euler transformation. Starting from the raw public reads, TCRdb applied fastp trimming at Q25, assembled clones with MiXCR and retained in-frame beta chains. Rows are combined by CDR3 protein, so each entry shows the most common genes and DNA. None of the V and J calls come from the authors' own analysis; TCRdb made them. Counted in this sample were about 1.6 million distinct CDR3 sequences; 30% to 35% of them appeared once. The ten largest clones add up to about 11% of the sample.

This clonotype was recorded a few times. The clone's antigen remains unknown. No clone much larger than this one lies a single base away; base qualities are absent. CDR1 and CDR2 are read off the germline V gene (reference sequence) as DFQATT and SNEGSKA. The junction carries 12 bases between V and J, which are trimmed by 6 bases and 0 bases respectively. The CDR3 sequence holds 13 residues, the cysteine and phenylalanine included. Solely the CDR3 DNA is kept, with 39 bases framed from the first base. The donors were roughly 39 Caucasian individuals from Russia, aged 6 to 90 years, who were systemically healthy. Roughly 10 milliliters of peripheral blood were drawn from each donor into EDTA-treated Vacutainer tubes. Ficoll-Paque density-gradient centrifugation was used to isolate PBMCs, with at least 6.5 million obtained per sample. Total RNA was extracted from PBMCs with Trizol reagent, with at least 5.5 micrograms obtained per sample. Naive CD45RAhigh/CD27high T cell percentages were measured by flow cytometry on a PBMC aliquot from every donor.

This chain joins TRBV20-1 to TRBJ2-7; the D gene is perhaps TRBD1, from 5 matching bases. What was sequenced was blood. This sequence originates from a woman aged 25 to 45 in good health. The CDR3 has the sequence CSARYQGSYEQYF. At the DNA level, the sequence is TGCAGTGCCCGTTACCAGGGCTCCTACGAGCAGTACTTC.